These 2 T cell receptor beta chains came from one sample sequenced in a study of CD8 T cells in ankylosing spondylitis. Using its own MiXCR run on the 5' RACE reads, TCRdb lists one record per CDR3 protein. The data hold 200,000 to 300,000 distinct CDR3 sequences, with 8% to 9.5% observed a single time. The source material was blood, either unsorted or a sorted T cell fraction (not recorded which). These receptors originate from a male donor with ankylosing spondylitis or in good health (not recorded which).

This clonotype was detected only a few times. V is TRBV7-2 and J is TRBJ2-3; D may be TRBD1 (5 bases). The CDR3 length is 15 residues. Trimming cost V 1 base and J 8 bases, with 16 bases left between them. CDR1 and CDR2 from the germline V gene are SGHTA and FQGNSA. The CDR3, as DNA: TGTGCCAGCAGCTTAGGATCCCAGGGTGGCGGTACGCAGTATTTT. Protein: CASSLGSQGGGTQYF.

The sample holds many counts of this clonotype. The CDR3 reads CSARLNEQFF. In DNA, the CDR3 is TGCAGTGCTAGACTCAATGAGCAGTTCTTC. This chain links TRBV20-1 with TRBJ2-1; D remains ambiguous. The ends were cut back, 2 bases at V and 6 bases at J, with 2 bases in the middle. The germline V gene has CDR1 DFQATT and CDR2 SNEGSKA (reference sequence). The CDR3 length is 10 residues.